This entry lists 8 T cell receptor beta chains sequenced from one sample in a study of T cells after yellow fever vaccination. A single record per CDR3 protein comes from TCRdb applying MiXCR to the 5' RACE reads. This table holds hundreds of thousands of distinct CDR3 sequences, roughly 9.4% found once. Sequenced here: PBMCs, sampled on the day of the first yellow fever vaccination. These receptors all stem from a man younger than 35 who received the YFV17D yellow fever vaccine.

This clonotype was counted between two and nine times. Relative to the germline gene, one junction end is altered; a read error may explain this. V is TRBV7-7 and J is TRBJ2-3; D may be TRBD1 (6 bases). CDR1 is SSHAT and CDR2 is FNYEAQ in the germline V gene (reference sequence). The CDR3 has 14 residues. The CDR3 nucleotides are TGTGCTAGCAGCCCAAGTACAGGGTCCGATACGCAGTATTTT. The encoded protein is CASSPSTGSDTQYF. Full variable domain (outside the CDR3, taken from reference TRBV7-7 and TRBJ2-3): GAGVSQSPRYKVTKRGQDVTLRCDPISSHATLYWYQQALGQGPEFLTYFNYEAQPDKSGLPSDRFSAERPEGSISTLTIQRTEQRDSAMYRCASSPSTGSDTQYFGPGTRLTVL.

The table lists this clonotype with a few counts. The rearrangement uses TRBV12-3 or TRBV12-4 and TRBJ2-2; TRBD2 might be the D (5 bases). The CDR3 extends over 13 amino acids. Trimming took 5 bases from V and 4 from J, leaving 8 bases between them. In DNA, the CDR3 is TGTGCCAGCAGTCCTACTAGCACCGGGGAGCTGTTTTTT. Translating gives CASSPTSTGELFF.

Only a few counts were recorded for this clonotype. The chain carries TRBV20-1 and TRBJ1-1, with TRBD1 as a possible D gene (6 bases). The CDR3 runs 15 residues. The germline V gene encodes CDR1 DFQATT and CDR2 SNEGSKA (reference sequence). The ends were cut back, 1 base at V and 1 base at J, with 13 bases in the middle. The CDR3 nucleotides are TGCAGTGCTAGAGCCCTGGGACACCCGAACACTGAAGCTTTCTTT. It codes for CSARALGHPNTEAFF.

The sample holds a few counts of this clonotype. The J gene is TRBJ1-2, the V gene TRBV12-3 or TRBV12-4; perhaps TRBD1 as D (6 bases). The V gene lost 6 bases and the J gene lost 8 bases, with 13 bases spanning the gap. The CDR3 loop spans 12 amino acids. CDR3 coding DNA: TGTGCCAGCAGAGGGGGGGAGGTCGGCTACACCTTC. Amino acid sequence: CASRGGEVGYTF.

This clonotype has a count of ten or more. This chain joins TRBV9 and TRBJ2-3, with D unclear. Germline CDR1 is SGDLS and CDR2 is YYNGEE. Between the trimmed V and J ends, which lost 2 bases and 4 bases, there was a span of 2 bases. The CDR3 is 11 amino acids. The CDR3 reads CASSVADTQYF. The CDR3 bases are TGTGCCAGCAGCGTCGCAGATACGCAGTATTTT.

Many counts were recorded for this clonotype. The rearrangement links TRBV7-2 to TRBJ1-2; 7 bases align to TRBD1. Trimming removed 2 bases from V and 7 bases from J; junction bases left unmatched: 7. In germline, CDR1 is SGHTA, CDR2 FQGNSA. CDR3 size: 14 residues. This chain's CDR3 is CASSLSTRGGGYTF. The CDR3 nucleotides read TGTGCCAGCAGCTTATCGACCAGGGGGGGTGGCTACACCTTC.

The V gene is TRBV20-1, the J gene TRBJ2-7; D gene unclear. The germline V and J ends were trimmed by 2 bases and 2 bases, with 7 bases remaining between them. The CDR3 loop spans 12 amino acids. CDR1 is DFQATT and CDR2 is SNEGSKA in the germline V gene (reference sequence). The CDR3 is CSARPQTYEQYF. CDR3 in DNA: TGCAGTGCTAGACCCCAGACCTACGAGCAGTACTTC.

This clonotype was seen a few times. The V and J genes are TRBV7-2 and TRBJ1-3; D call uncertain. There are 13 residues in the CDR3. Between the trimmed V and J ends, which lost 2 bases and 1 base, there was a span of 3 bases. CDR1 is SGHTA and CDR2 is FQGNSA in the germline V gene. The CDR3 sequence: CASSLQSGNTIYF. CDR3 sequence (DNA): TGTGCCAGCAGCTTACAGTCTGGAAACACCATATATTTT.